The T cell receptor beta chain under discussion was sequenced for a study of blood T cell repertoires in COVID-19. Trimming cost V 0 bases and J 5 bases, with 8 bases left between them. The CDR3 is 13 residues long. Germline V gene lookup returns CDR1 GTSNPN and CDR2 SVGIG (reference sequence). Sequencing was performed with immunoSEQ multiplex PCR; in TCRdb, only in-frame clones are kept and a portion is missing. The table has 50,000 to 75,000 clones, about 77% seen once. Comments on this clone: Additional DNA sequences in this sample encode the identical CDR3.

Sequencing was carried out using peripheral blood. This TCR was recovered from a man of 80 years or more with active or convalescent COVID-19. This chain links TRBV30 with TRBJ1-5; D is undetermined. CDR3 bases: TGTGCCTGGAGTGTAGGAGGTGATCAGCCCCAGCATTTT. Its translation is CAWSVGGDQPQHF.